One T cell receptor beta chain is described in this entry. No antigen is known for it. The primer mix had 60 Vbeta and 13 Jbeta primers. Assay used: immunoSEQ multiplex PCR; TCRdb lists only in-frame clones, some missing. Here the sample spans approximately 170,000 clones, roughly four fifths being singletons. The sample originates from a study of cytomegalovirus exposure and HLA in healthy donors. General study results and limits: Solely CMV serostatus was available to characterize immune exposure. Cytomegalovirus-associated TCR beta chains were listed, numbering 150 to 200.

CDR3 length: 14 amino acids. Germline loops: CDR1 SGHRS, CDR2 YFSETQ. Losses at the gene ends were 1 base for V and 6 bases for J; bases not matched to a gene: 4. The receptor was derived from a female donor in good health and CMV-seronegative. The sequenced sample was PBMCs. V and J are TRBV5-1 and TRBJ2-7, with 10 bases matching TRBD1. The CDR3 region has the DNA TGCGCCAGCAGCTTGAGACAGGGGGCGTCCGAGCAGTACTTC. The encoded protein is CASSLRQGASEQYF.